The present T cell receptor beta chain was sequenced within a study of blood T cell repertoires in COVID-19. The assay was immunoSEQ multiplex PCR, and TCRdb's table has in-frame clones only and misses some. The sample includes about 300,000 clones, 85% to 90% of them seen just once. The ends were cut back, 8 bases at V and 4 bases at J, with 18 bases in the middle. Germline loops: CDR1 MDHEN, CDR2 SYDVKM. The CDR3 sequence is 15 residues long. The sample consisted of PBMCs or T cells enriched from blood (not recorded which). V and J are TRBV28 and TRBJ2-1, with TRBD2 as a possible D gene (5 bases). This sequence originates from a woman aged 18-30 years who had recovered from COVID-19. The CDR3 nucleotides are TGTGCCAGCCGCGGCCGGCTAGCATCATACAATGAGCAGTTCTTC. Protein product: CASRGRLASYNEQFF.